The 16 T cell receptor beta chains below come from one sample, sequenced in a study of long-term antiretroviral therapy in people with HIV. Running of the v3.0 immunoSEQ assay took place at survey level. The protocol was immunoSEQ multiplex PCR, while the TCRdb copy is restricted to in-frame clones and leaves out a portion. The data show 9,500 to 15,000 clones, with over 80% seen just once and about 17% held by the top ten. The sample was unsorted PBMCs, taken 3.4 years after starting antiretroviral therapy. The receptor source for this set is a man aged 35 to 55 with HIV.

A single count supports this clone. CDR3 sequence (DNA): TGTGCCATCAGATCGGGACTAGCGGGACCCGAGCACACCGGGGAGCTGTTTTTT. Protein product: CAIRSGLAGPEHTGELFF. This sequence joins TRBV10-3 and TRBJ2-2; 13 bases are shared with TRBD2. There are 18 residues in the CDR3. CDR1 is ENHRY, CDR2 SYGVKD, per germline. V trimming: 6 bases; J trimming: 3 bases; junction bases outside the gene matches: 10.

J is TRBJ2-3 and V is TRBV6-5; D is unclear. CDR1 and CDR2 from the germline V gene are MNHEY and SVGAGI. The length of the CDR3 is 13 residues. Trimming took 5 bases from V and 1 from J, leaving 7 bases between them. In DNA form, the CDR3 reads TGTGCCAGCAGTCTCCTGGGCACAGATACGCAGTATTTT. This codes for CASSLLGTDTQYF.

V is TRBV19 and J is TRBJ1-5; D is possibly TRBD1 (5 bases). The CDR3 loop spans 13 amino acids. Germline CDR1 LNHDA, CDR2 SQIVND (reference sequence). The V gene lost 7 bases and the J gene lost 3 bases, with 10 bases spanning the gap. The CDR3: CASKGANNQPQHF. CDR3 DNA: TGTGCCAGTAAAGGGGCGAACAATCAGCCCCAGCATTTT.

Written as DNA, the CDR3 is TGTGCCAGTAGTGTCGCGAGCGGGAGTCTTTCCTACAATGAGCAGTTCTTC. It is translated as CASSVASGSLSYNEQFF. This sequence joins TRBV19 and TRBJ2-1; 8 bases align to TRBD2. The germline CDR1 and CDR2 sequences are LNHDA and SQIVND (reference sequence). The CDR3 runs to 17 residues. Germline trimming cut 5 bases from V and 1 base from J; bases unmatched to any gene: 10.

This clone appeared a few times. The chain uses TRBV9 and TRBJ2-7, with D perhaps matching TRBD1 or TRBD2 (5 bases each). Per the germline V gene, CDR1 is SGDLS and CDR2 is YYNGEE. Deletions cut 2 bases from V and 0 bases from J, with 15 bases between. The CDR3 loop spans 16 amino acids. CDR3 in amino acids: CASSVYGTASSYEQYF. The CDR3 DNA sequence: TGTGCCAGCAGCGTCTACGGGACGGCAAGCTCCTACGAGCAGTACTTC.

CDR3 residues: CASSDGQGFFDEQFF. Here the CDR3 DNA reads TGTGCCAGCAGTGATGGACAGGGTTTTTTCGATGAGCAGTTCTTC. The V call is TRBV25-1, the J call TRBJ2-1; 8 nucleotides match TRBD1. With 3 bases clipped from V and 8 bases from J, the junction kept 9 bases outside the gene matches. The germline gives CDR1 MGHDK, CDR2 SYGVNS. The CDR3 extends over 15 amino acids.

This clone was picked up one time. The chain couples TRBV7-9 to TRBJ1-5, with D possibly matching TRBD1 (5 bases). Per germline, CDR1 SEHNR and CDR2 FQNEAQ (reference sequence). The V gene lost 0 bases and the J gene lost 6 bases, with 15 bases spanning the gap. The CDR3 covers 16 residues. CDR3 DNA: TGTGCCAGCAGCTTAGCGCTCACGGGGGAGGGTCAGCCCCAGCATTTT. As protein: CASSLALTGEGQPQHF.

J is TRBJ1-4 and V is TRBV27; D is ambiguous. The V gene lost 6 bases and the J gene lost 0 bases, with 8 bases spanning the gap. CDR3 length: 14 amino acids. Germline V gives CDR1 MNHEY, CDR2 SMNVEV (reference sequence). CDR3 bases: TGTGCCAGCAGGTCAAGGACAACTAATGAAAAACTGTTTTTT. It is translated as CASRSRTTNEKLFF.

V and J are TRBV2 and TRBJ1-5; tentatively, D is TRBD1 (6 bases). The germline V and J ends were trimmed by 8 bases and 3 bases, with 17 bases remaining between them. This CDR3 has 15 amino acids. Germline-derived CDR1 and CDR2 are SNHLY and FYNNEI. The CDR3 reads CASEGGAGSNQPQHF. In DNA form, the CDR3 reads TGTGCCAGCGAAGGGGGGGCCGGGTCCAATCAGCCCCAGCATTTT.

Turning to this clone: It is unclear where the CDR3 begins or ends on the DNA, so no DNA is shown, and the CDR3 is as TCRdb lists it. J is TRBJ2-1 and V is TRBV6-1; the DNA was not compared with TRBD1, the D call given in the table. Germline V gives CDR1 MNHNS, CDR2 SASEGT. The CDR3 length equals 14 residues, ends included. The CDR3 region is CASILASGLTEQFF.

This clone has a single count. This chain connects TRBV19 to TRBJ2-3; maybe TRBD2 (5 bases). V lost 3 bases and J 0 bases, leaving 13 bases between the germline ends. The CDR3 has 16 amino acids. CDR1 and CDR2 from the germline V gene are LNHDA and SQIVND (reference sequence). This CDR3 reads CASSILSGTSTDTQYF. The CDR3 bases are TGTGCCAGTAGTATTCTAAGCGGAACCAGCACAGATACGCAGTATTTT.

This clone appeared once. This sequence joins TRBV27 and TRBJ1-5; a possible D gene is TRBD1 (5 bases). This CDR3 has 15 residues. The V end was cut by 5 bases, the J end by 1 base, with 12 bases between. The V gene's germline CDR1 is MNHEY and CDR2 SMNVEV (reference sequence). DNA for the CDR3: TGTGCCAGCAGTCAACGGGGACTGAGCAATCAGCCCCAGCATTTT. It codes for CASSQRGLSNQPQHF.

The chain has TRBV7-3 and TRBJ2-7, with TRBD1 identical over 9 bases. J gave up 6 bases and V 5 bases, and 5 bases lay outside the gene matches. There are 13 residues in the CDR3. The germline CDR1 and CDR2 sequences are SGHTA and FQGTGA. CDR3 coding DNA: TGTGCCAGCAGCCCAACAGGGGGCTCCGAGCAGTACTTC. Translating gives CASSPTGGSEQYF.

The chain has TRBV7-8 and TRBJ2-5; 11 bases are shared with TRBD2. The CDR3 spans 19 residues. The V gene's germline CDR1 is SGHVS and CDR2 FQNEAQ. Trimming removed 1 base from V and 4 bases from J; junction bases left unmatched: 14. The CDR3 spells CASSLGPGKGLAGLETQYF. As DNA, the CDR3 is TGTGCCAGCAGCTTAGGACCAGGGAAAGGACTAGCGGGTTTAGAGACCCAGTACTTC.

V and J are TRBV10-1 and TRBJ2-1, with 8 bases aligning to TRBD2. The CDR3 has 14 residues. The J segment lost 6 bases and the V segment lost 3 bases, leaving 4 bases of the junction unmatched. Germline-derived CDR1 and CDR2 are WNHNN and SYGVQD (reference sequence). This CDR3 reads CASSDRGGINEQFF. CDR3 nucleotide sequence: TGCGCCAGCAGTGACCGGGGGGGGATCAATGAGCAGTTCTTC.

Here the CDR3 reads CASSPLSEPPYYGYTF. In DNA form, the CDR3 reads TGTGCCAGCTCACCTCTATCGGAGCCACCCTACTATGGCTACACCTTC. V usage is TRBV18 and J usage is TRBJ1-2; D gene ambiguous. The V end was cut by 3 bases, the J end by 3 bases, with 17 bases between. The CDR3 has 16 residues. Germline CDR1 is KGHSH and CDR2 is LQKENI.